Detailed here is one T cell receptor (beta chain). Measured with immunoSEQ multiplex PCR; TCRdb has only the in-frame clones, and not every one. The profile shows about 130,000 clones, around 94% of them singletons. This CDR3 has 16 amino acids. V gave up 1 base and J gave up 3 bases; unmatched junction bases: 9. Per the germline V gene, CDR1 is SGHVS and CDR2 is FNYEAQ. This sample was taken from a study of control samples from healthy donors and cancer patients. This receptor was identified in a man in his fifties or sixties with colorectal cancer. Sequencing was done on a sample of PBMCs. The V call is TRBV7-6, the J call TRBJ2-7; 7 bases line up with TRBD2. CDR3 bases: TGTGCCAGCAGCTTAGGATCGGGGGAGGGGATCTACGAGCAGTACTTC. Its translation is CASSLGSGEGIYEQYF.